This T cell receptor (beta chain) was sequenced in a study of graft-versus-host responses after intestinal transplantation. Germline-derived CDR1 and CDR2 are SNHLY and FYNNEI. The CDR3 is made up of 15 amino acids. The V gene end was trimmed by 4 bases and the J gene end by 5 bases; junction bases not matched to a gene: 6. Method: immunoSEQ multiplex PCR; TCRdb's copy keeps in-frame clones and lacks some. The sample has 20,000 to 25,000 clones; around 40% are singletons. Sequenced material: alloreactive CD4+ T cells from a mixed lymphocyte reaction culture, taken before intestinal transplant. As for subset: CFSE-low proliferating T cells sorted from approximately 6-day pre-transplant mixed lymphocyte reaction (GvH or HvG direction). The chain recombines TRBV2 with TRBJ2-2; 8 bases are a match to TRBD2. The TCR comes from a human patient who received an intestinal transplant. The CDR3, as DNA: TGTGCCAGCAGTGTTATCGGGGGGGAAACCGGGGAGCTGTTTTTT. Translating gives CASSVIGGETGELFF.